This TCR beta chain was sequenced during a study of T-cell reconstitution after alpha-beta-depleted transplantation in children. This clonotype was recorded at least ten times. Preparation of the TCRbeta library was carried out with unique molecular identifiers. TCRdb reanalysed the PCR reads using MiXCR and keeps one entry per CDR3 protein. The table lists some 200,000 distinct CDR3 sequences, 8% to 9.5% of them singletons, with 6.2% in the top ten. This receptor was taken from a human donor who donated a stem cell graft to a child with acute lymphoblastic leukemia. Sequencing was performed on PBMCs from the stem cell graft donor, taken from the stem cell graft.

The CDR3 DNA follows: TGCGCCAGCAGCCCCAGGACGGACTATGGCTACACCTTC. It codes for CASSPRTDYGYTF. The rearrangement links TRBV4-1 to TRBJ1-2; D remains ambiguous. This CDR3 is 13 amino acids long. Trimming took off 4 bases at V and 3 bases at J, with 9 bases between the two ends. Germline V gives CDR1 MGHRA, CDR2 YSYEKL.